This T cell receptor beta chain is from a study of T cell clonality in common variable immunodeficiency. This clone has at least ten counts. The DNA ends 3 residues before the CDR3 does, and the rest of the CDR3 is filled in from the germline J gene. Per the germline V gene, CDR1 is SGHTA and CDR2 is FQGNSA. Trimming left V 4 bases short and J 8 bases short, with 12 bases between. The CDR3 covers 14 residues. TCRdb's table, derived via immunoSEQ multiplex PCR, lists solely in-frame clones and lacks some. The sample shows tens of thousands of clones, none of them appearing just once. The chain joins TRBV7-2 to TRBJ1-6; the D gene is possibly TRBD1 (5 bases). Sequenced input: peripheral blood mononuclear cells. This TCR was sampled from a person aged 18 to 75 in good health. The CDR3 sequence: CASSSWGDHSPLHF. CDR3 bases read: TGTGCCAGCAGCTCGTGGGGGGACCATTCACCC.